This T cell receptor (beta chain) was recovered during a study of Graves' ophthalmopathy and Graves' hyperthyroidism. V dropped 4 bases and J dropped 6; count of bases not matched to a gene: 8. From germline, CDR1 is SGDLS and CDR2 YYNGEE. The CDR3 length is 14 residues. Exclusion covered patients with other autoimmune diseases or uncontrolled infections (as well as pregnancy or lactation). Study-level findings and limits: The model predicted progression of ophthalmopathy with a sensitivity of roughly 70%, and its specificity was about 72%.

Comments on this clonotype: Its matching antigen is unknown.

Amplified material comprised TCR beta CDR3 regions derived from RNA transcripts. In the first round, RT-PCR was carried out with HTBI primers, and a multiplex PCR formed the second round. MiXCR, applied by TCRdb to the multiplex PCR reads, yields one record per CDR3 protein. The sample yields over a million distinct CDR3 sequences, roughly two fifths seen once. Sequencing was done on a sample of peripheral blood or thyroid tissue (not recorded which). The clonotype was recovered from an adult man with Graves' hyperthyroidism. The genes are TRBV9 and TRBJ2-7, with 9 nucleotides matching TRBD2. DNA for the CDR3: TGTGCCAGCAGCCCAAGCGGGGGGAAGAGCGAGCAGTACTTC. It codes for CASSPSGGKSEQYF.